Given below is one T cell receptor beta chain in context. Antigen unknown. This specimen belongs to a study of cytomegalovirus exposure and HLA in healthy donors. Study conclusions and caveats: The sole available immune exposure information was CMV serostatus. One later analysis reportedly identified an Asian-associated ancestry cluster that showed fewer N-insertions than the roughly 670-donor mean. 150 or so TCR beta chains were listed as cytomegalovirus-associated.

This PCR relied on a set of 60 Vbeta primers and 13 Jbeta primers. Source study methods: About 11 million of some 80 million unique TCR beta chains were shared, per a later count. Using immunoSEQ multiplex PCR, the repertoire was profiled, and TCRdb retains in-frame clones only, with some absent. Clonal size and the V and J genes are those of that table, whereas D and trimming came from the DNA. The table lists fewer than 300,000 clones, just over 85% of them singletons. V lost 5 bases to trimming and J lost 6 bases, with 10 bases between them. This CDR3 is 13 amino acids long. CDR1 is SGHVS, CDR2 FNYEAQ, per germline.

The chain is built from TRBV7-6 and TRBJ2-2; perhaps TRBD2 as D (5 bases). What was sequenced was PBMCs. This TCR came from a man aged 40-49 years in good health and CMV-seropositive. The CDR3 reads CASSLDGAGELFF. Here the CDR3 DNA reads TGTGCCAGCAGCCTAGACGGGGCCGGGGAGCTGTTTTTT.